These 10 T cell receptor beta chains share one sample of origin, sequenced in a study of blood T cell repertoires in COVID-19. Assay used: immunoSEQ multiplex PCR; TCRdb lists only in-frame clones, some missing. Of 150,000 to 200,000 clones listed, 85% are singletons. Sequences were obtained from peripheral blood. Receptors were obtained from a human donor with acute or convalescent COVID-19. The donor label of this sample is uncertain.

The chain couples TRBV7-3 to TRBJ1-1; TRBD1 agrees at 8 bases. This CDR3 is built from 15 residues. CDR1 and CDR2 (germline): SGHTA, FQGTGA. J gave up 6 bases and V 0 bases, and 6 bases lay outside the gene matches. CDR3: CASSLTSGQAAEAFF. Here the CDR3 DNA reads TGTGCCAGCAGCTTAACTTCGGGACAGGCCGCTGAAGCTTTCTTT.

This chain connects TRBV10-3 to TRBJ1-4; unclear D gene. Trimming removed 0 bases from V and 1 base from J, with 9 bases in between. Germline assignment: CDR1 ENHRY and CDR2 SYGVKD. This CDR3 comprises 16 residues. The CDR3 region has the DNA TGTGCCATCAGTGAGTCGGCGGTTCGAACTAATGAAAAACTGTTTTTT. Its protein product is CAISESAVRTNEKLFF.

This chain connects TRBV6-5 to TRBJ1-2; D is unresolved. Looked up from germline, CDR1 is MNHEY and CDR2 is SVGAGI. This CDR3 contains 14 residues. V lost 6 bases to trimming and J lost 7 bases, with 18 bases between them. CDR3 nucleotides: TGTGCCAGCAGACGGGAATTGGACCACGGTGGCTACACCTTC. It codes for CASRRELDHGGYTF.

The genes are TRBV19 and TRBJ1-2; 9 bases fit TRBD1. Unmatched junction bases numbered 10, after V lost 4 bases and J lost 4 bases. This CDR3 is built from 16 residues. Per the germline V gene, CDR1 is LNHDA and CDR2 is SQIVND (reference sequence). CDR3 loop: CASSNQPGQGFYGYTF. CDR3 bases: TGTGCCAGTAGTAATCAACCGGGACAGGGTTTCTATGGCTACACCTTC.

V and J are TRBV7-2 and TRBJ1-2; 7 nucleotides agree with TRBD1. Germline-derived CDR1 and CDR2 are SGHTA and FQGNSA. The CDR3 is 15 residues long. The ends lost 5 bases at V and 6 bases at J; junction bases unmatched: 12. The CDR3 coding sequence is TGTGCCAGCAGCGCCCAACAGGGGAGCATCGATGGCTACACCTTC. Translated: CASSAQQGSIDGYTF.

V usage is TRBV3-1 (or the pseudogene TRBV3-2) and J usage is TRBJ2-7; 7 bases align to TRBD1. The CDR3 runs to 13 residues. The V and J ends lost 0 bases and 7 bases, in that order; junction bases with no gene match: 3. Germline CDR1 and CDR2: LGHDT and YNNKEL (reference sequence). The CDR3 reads CASSQDRGREQYF. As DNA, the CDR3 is TGTGCCAGCAGCCAAGATAGGGGGCGGGAGCAGTACTTC.

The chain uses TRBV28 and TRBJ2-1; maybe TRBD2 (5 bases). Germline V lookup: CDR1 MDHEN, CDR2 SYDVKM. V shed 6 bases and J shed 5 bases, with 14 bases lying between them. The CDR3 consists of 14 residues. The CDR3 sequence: CASRTGRLNNEQFF. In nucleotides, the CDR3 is TGTGCCAGCAGGACGGGAAGGTTAAACAATGAGCAGTTCTTC.

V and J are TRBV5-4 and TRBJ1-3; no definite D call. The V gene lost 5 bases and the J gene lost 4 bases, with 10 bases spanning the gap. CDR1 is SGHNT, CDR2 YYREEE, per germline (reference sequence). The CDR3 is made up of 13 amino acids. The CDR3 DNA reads TGTGCCAGCAGGCTGACAATAGGAAACACCATATATTTT. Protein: CASRLTIGNTIYF.

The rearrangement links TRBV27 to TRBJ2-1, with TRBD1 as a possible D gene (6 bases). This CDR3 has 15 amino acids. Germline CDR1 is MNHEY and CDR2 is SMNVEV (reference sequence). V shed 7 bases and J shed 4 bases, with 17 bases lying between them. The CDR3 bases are TGTGCCAGCAAGCCGGAGACAGGTTATTACAATGAGCAGTTCTTC. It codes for CASKPETGYYNEQFF.

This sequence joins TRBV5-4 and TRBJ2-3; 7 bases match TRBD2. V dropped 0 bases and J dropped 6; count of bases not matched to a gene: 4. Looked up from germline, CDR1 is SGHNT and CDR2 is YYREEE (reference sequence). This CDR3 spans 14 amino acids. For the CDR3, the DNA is TGTGCCAGCAGCTTGGCCGGACTAGTGGATACGCAGTATTTT. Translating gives CASSLAGLVDTQYF.